This T cell receptor beta chain derives from a study of vaccination effects on CD4 cells after COVID-19. Study-level findings and limits: By a late point after vaccination, infection- and vaccine-induced clones had shrunk markedly through clonal contraction.

The trim removed 2 bases at V and 6 bases at J, leaving 17 bases unmatched. CDR1 SGHNT and CDR2 YYREEE come from the germline V gene (reference sequence). The CDR3 sequence is 18 residues long. Repertoires were generated with immunoSEQ multiplex PCR, while TCRdb's copy carries only in-frame clones and drops some. The repertoire has tens of thousands of clones, more than 65% of them found once; the top ten carry roughly 3.5%. A 10-day culture period preceded the isolation of CD4+ T cells. This person caught SARS-CoV-2 sometime from March to December 2020, and PCR testing confirmed the infection. Two doses of either BNT162b2 or mRNA-1273 were given to each participant. With regard to this clone: Its cognate antigen is unknown.

Sequenced here: CD4+ T cells from PBMCs cultured without peptide, sampled after COVID-19 vaccination. This chain joins TRBV5-4 and TRBJ2-7; 10 nucleotides line up with TRBD2. The sequence derives from a human donor who had a prior SARS-CoV-2 infection. In nucleotides, the CDR3 is TGTGCCAGCAGCTTCGGGCTAGCGGGAGCCGGGTATTCGTCCGAGCAGTACTTC. Its translation: CASSFGLAGAGYSSEQYF.